The 11 T cell receptor beta chains below were found in one sample sequenced in a study of T cell responses to AZD1222 COVID-19 vaccine. The data were produced by immunoSEQ multiplex PCR, yet TCRdb's version contains in-frame clones alone and is incomplete. Of 90,000 to 150,000 clones listed, roughly 87% are singletons. This specimen consisted of peripheral blood, obtained 28 days after the second AZD1222 dose. These TCRs come from an adult who received the AZD1222 COVID-19 vaccine.

The rearrangement joins TRBV11-2 to TRBJ2-5; 7 bases match TRBD1. The germline CDR1 and CDR2 sequences are SGHAT and FQNNGV. The CDR3 runs 16 residues. V trimming: 5 bases; J trimming: 0 bases; junction bases outside the gene matches: 9. The CDR3 DNA follows: TGTGCCAGCAGCCCGGGACAGCTTCAGTACCAAGAGACCCAGTACTTC. Its protein product is CASSPGQLQYQETQYF.

This sequence joins TRBV5-1 and TRBJ2-7; TRBD1 is a possible D gene (5 bases). CDR1 is SGHRS, CDR2 YFSETQ, per germline. The CDR3 contains 11 residues. V dropped 2 bases and J dropped 5 bases, with 5 bases sitting between them. The CDR3 spells CASSLQDEQYF. As DNA, the CDR3 is TGCGCCAGCAGCTTACAGGACGAGCAGTACTTC.

The rearrangement joins TRBV6-5 to TRBJ1-4, with a tentative D call TRBD1 (6 bases). Deletions cut 6 bases from V and 7 bases from J, with 15 bases between. Germline CDR1 MNHEY, CDR2 SVGAGI. The CDR3 totals 14 residues. DNA for the CDR3: TGTGCCAGCAGAGCGCAGGGGAGTAGTGAAAAACTGTTTTTT. This translates into CASRAQGSSEKLFF.

The CDR3 coding sequence is TGTGCCAGCAGTTTTTCAGGGTATGAAAAACTGTTTTTT. This sequence encodes CASSFSGYEKLFF. V and J are TRBV28 and TRBJ1-4, with D maybe TRBD1 (5 bases). This CDR3 has 13 residues. V was cut by 3 bases and J by 6 bases, with 8 bases left in between. Germline V gene sequence: CDR1 MDHEN, CDR2 SYDVKM.

The J gene is TRBJ1-4, the V gene TRBV3-1 (or the pseudogene TRBV3-2); D remains unclear. Per the germline V gene, CDR1 is LGHDT and CDR2 is YNNKEL (reference sequence). The V and J ends lost 4 bases and 7 bases respectively, with 13 bases between them. The CDR3 loop spans 14 amino acids. The CDR3, as DNA: TGTGCCAGCAGCCGCCCCGCGCACAGTGAAAAACTGTTTTTT. Protein sequence: CASSRPAHSEKLFF.

This sequence joins TRBV27 and TRBJ1-2; D is unresolved. The CDR3 is 17 residues long. CDR1 and CDR2 (germline): MNHEY, SMNVEV (reference sequence). Between the trimmed V and J ends, which lost 3 bases and 8 bases, there was a span of 25 bases. The CDR3 DNA sequence: TGTGCCAGCAGTTTCAGCCGGGCCCAGGTCTTAGTGGCGGGCTACACCTTC. Amino acid sequence: CASSFSRAQVLVAGYTF.

This rearrangement joins TRBV7-6 to TRBJ1-2; 7 bases map to TRBD1. Trimming cost V 3 bases and J 6 bases; bases outside gene matches: 13. The CDR3 length is 16 residues. CDR1 and CDR2 from the germline V gene are SGHVS and FNYEAQ. The CDR3 sequence: CASSFLQWDRINGYTF. The DNA of the CDR3 is TGTGCCAGCAGCTTTCTCCAATGGGACAGAATAAATGGCTACACCTTC. The complete variable domain, with remaining parts taken from reference TRBV7-6 and TRBJ1-2, reads GAGVSQSPRYKVTKRGQDVALRCDPISGHVSLYWYRQALGQGPEFLTYFNYEAQQDKSGLPNDRFSAERPEGSISTLTIQRTEQRDSAMYRCASSFLQWDRINGYTFGSGTRLTVV.

The chain has TRBV4-3 and TRBJ1-6; D gene uncertain. This CDR3 has 14 residues. CDR1 LGHNA and CDR2 YSLEER come from the germline V gene. The V gene lost 0 bases and the J gene lost 12 bases, with 12 bases spanning the gap. The CDR3 DNA reads TGCGCCAGCAGCCAAGATCCCCTTGGCAAACCCCTCCACTTT. Its translation is CASSQDPLGKPLHF.

The chain couples TRBV19 to TRBJ1-2, with TRBD1 identical over 8 bases. Germline V gives CDR1 LNHDA, CDR2 SQIVND (reference sequence). This CDR3 contains 15 residues. The trim removed 6 bases at V and 0 bases at J, leaving 6 bases unmatched. Here the CDR3 DNA reads TGTGCCAGTAGACTGCTACAGGGGGCTAACTATGGCTACACCTTC. Encoded protein: CASRLLQGANYGYTF.

The chain is built from TRBV10-3 and TRBJ2-7; possible D gene TRBD1, 6 bases. The CDR3 loop spans 18 amino acids. Trimming left V 6 bases short and J 5 bases short, with 29 bases between. Germline CDR1 and CDR2: ENHRY and SYGVKD. CDR3 bases: TGTGCCATCAGGGGAGTAATACAGGGTTCTCTCATGGTCCACGAGCAGTACTTC. It codes for CAIRGVIQGSLMVHEQYF.

This clone was observed once. The chain uses TRBV9 and TRBJ1-6; TRBD1 matches 7 bases. The CDR3 has 15 residues. CDR1 SGDLS and CDR2 YYNGEE come from the germline V gene. V was clipped by 2 bases and J by 5 bases; unmatched bases: 4. The CDR3 reads CASSVRDRNNSPLHF. The DNA of the CDR3 is TGTGCCAGCAGCGTCCGGGACAGAAATAATTCACCCCTCCACTTT.